These 21 T cell receptor beta chains originate from one sample sequenced in a study of naive and memory T cell subsets (dated by TCRdb to 2015 to 2018). Library construction relied on UMI-ligation and nested PCR. Sequencer: Illumina MiSeq. The beta constant-region primer consisted of an equimolar mixture of two oligonucleotides that together covered TRBC1 and TRBC2. The public reads were reprocessed in TCRdb via fastp at Q25 and MiXCR, keeping in-frame beta chains. Rows are combined by CDR3 protein, so each entry shows the most common genes and DNA. The sample contains under 100,000 distinct CDR3 sequences, roughly 7.3% of them found a single time. About 1.6% of the sample comes from the top ten. The sequenced sample consisted of central memory CD4+ T cells from blood. The sample's cell subset or site, from its label and the paper: central memory, CD45RA- CD27+. The receptor set was obtained from a human donor in good health.

Comment on this clonotype: Being one base from a much bigger clone, this may be a read error. As the CDR3 is not closed by the conserved phenylalanine or tryptophan, this likely results from a read error. Here the CDR3 reads CASSSPWTGKGNTIYS. CDR3 nucleotide sequence: TGTGCCAGCAGCTCGCCCTGGACAGGGAAAGGAAACACCATATATTCT. This chain links TRBV7-6 with TRBJ1-3, with TRBD1 matching over 8 bases. CDR1 is SGHVS and CDR2 is FNYEAQ in the germline V gene. V trimming: 4 bases; J trimming: 4 bases; junction bases outside the gene matches: 9. The CDR3 is made up of 16 amino acids.

This clonotype turned up a few times. The chain couples TRBV5-1 to TRBJ2-1; TRBD2 agrees at 9 bases. After removal of 3 bases from V and 8 bases from J, the junction contained 18 bases not matched to a gene. From germline, CDR1 is SGHRS and CDR2 YFSETQ. The CDR3 is made up of 18 amino acids. The CDR3 sequence is CASSSTWGAGGGGYEQFF. The CDR3, as DNA: TGCGCCAGCAGCTCGACCTGGGGAGCGGGAGGTGGTGGATATGAGCAGTTCTTC.

This clonotype was observed a handful of times. The chain couples TRBV7-9 to TRBJ2-1, with 8 bases aligning to TRBD1. Germline CDR1 and CDR2: SEHNR and FQNEAQ (reference sequence). J lost 3 bases, V lost 3 bases, and 4 bases had no gene match. The CDR3 is made up of 15 amino acids. Here the CDR3 reads CASSLDRASYNEQFF. The DNA for the CDR3 is TGTGCCAGCAGCTTGGACAGGGCGAGCTACAATGAGCAGTTCTTC.

This chain joins TRBV27 and TRBJ1-1; D gene unclear. CDR3 length: 13 residues. The germline CDR1 and CDR2 sequences are MNHEY and SMNVEV (reference sequence). The germline V and J ends were trimmed by 6 bases and 4 bases, with 12 bases remaining between them. CDR3 loop: CASSPYKGTEAFF. CDR3 sequence (DNA): TGTGCCAGCAGCCCCTACAAGGGCACTGAAGCTTTCTTT.

This clonotype appeared many times. This sequence joins TRBV2 and TRBJ2-7, with 9 bases lining up with TRBD2. This CDR3 has 15 residues. V lost 4 bases, J lost 3 bases, and 7 bases stayed unmatched. Germline CDR1 and CDR2: SNHLY and FYNNEI. This chain's CDR3 is CASSGRVAGDYEQYF. In DNA form, the CDR3 reads TGTGCCAGCAGTGGGAGGGTAGCGGGGGACTACGAGCAGTACTTC.

The sample holds many counts of this clonotype. The chain has TRBV28 and TRBJ2-3, with TRBD2 matching over 7 bases. The V segment lost 5 bases and the J segment 6 bases; nucleotides outside the gene matches: 8. Per germline, CDR1 MDHEN and CDR2 SYDVKM. The CDR3 has 14 amino acids. The CDR3 DNA reads as TGTGCCAGCAGTCCAAGCGGGGCCCTGGATACGCAGTATTTT. As protein: CASSPSGALDTQYF.

In its sample, this clonotype was seen many times. The chain uses TRBV5-5 and TRBJ1-1, with D maybe TRBD1 (5 bases). Germline values: CDR1 SGHKS, CDR2 YYEKEE (reference sequence). The germline V and J ends were trimmed by 0 bases and 0 bases, with 6 bases remaining between them. The CDR3 contains 14 residues. CDR3 amino acids: CASSLGQMNTEAFF. The CDR3 DNA reads as TGTGCCAGCAGCTTGGGACAGATGAACACTGAAGCTTTCTTT.

In its sample, this clonotype was seen a few times. This rearrangement joins TRBV10-3 to TRBJ2-1; the D gene is possibly TRBD2 (7 bases). The CDR3 has 16 amino acids. Germline CDR1 ENHRY, CDR2 SYGVKD. Deletions cut 2 bases from V and 2 bases from J, with 13 bases between. The CDR3 reads CAISERGAPAYNEQFF. The CDR3 DNA is TGTGCCATCAGTGAGCGGGGGGCCCCAGCCTACAATGAGCAGTTCTTC.

This chain connects TRBV12-3 or TRBV12-4 to TRBJ2-1, with D hard to call. The germline V and J ends were trimmed by 2 bases and 8 bases, with 10 bases remaining between them. The length of the CDR3 is 13 residues. The CDR3 sequence is CASSLSSQYEQFF. The CDR3 nucleotides are TGTGCCAGCAGTTTAAGCTCGCAGTATGAGCAGTTCTTC.

The V gene is TRBV10-2, the J gene TRBJ2-2; 11 bases map to TRBD2. Germline V gene sequence: CDR1 WSHSY, CDR2 SAAADI. The CDR3 has 16 amino acids. V lost 8 bases, J lost 6 bases, and 11 bases stayed unmatched. Here the CDR3 DNA reads TGCGCCAGCCACTTTCTAGCGGGAGGCGCATCCGGGGAGCTGTTTTTT. Translated: CASHFLAGGASGELFF.

This clonotype was counted between two and nine times. CDR3 sequence reads: CASTGDSYNEQFF. CDR3 DNA sequence: TGTGCCAGTACAGGGGACTCCTACAATGAGCAGTTCTTC. The chain joins TRBV7-9 to TRBJ2-1, with 7 bases identical to TRBD1. The CDR3 runs to 13 residues. The germline V gene has CDR1 SEHNR and CDR2 FQNEAQ (reference sequence). Trimming removed 9 bases from V and 0 bases from J; junction bases left unmatched: 2.

This clonotype has ten or more counts. The chain recombines TRBV6-1 with TRBJ2-3, with a tentative D call TRBD2 (6 bases). The V end was cut by 3 bases, the J end by 2 bases, with 12 bases between. Germline-derived CDR1 and CDR2 are MNHNS and SASEGT. The CDR3 runs to 15 residues. CDR3 sequence reads: CASSDEEGITDTQYF. The CDR3 nucleotides are TGTGCCAGCAGTGATGAGGAGGGAATCACAGATACGCAGTATTTT.

This clonotype showed up many times. The CDR3 DNA reads TGTGCCAGCAGTCTGACAGGGGGCACTGAAGCTTTCTTT. Translated, it gives CASSLTGGTEAFF. J is TRBJ1-1 and V is TRBV6-2 or TRBV6-3; 9 bases map to TRBD1. Unmatched junction bases numbered 2, after V lost 5 bases and J lost 4 bases. The CDR3 totals 13 residues. Looked up from germline, CDR1 is MNHEY and CDR2 is SVGEGT.

This clonotype was recorded a few times. The genes are TRBV28 and TRBJ1-6; D not certain. V was shortened by 6 bases and J by 7 bases, with 4 bases between the two germline ends. Germline values: CDR1 MDHEN, CDR2 SYDVKM. CDR3 length equals 11 residues. In DNA, the CDR3 is TGTGCCAGCAGGGGGAATTCACCCCTCCACTTT. It specifies CASRGNSPLHF. Full variable domain (outside the CDR3, taken from reference TRBV28 and TRBJ1-6): DVKVTQSSRYLVKRTGEKVFLECVQDMDHENMFWYRQDPGLGLRLIYFSYDVKMKEKGDIPEGYSVSREKKERFSLILESASTNQTSMYLCASRGNSPLHFGNGTRLTVT.

This clonotype was counted many times. This rearrangement joins TRBV20-1 to TRBJ2-7; D gene unclear. CDR1 DFQATT and CDR2 SNEGSKA come from the germline V gene (reference sequence). The CDR3 contains 11 residues. V was clipped by 1 base and J by 9 bases, with 10 bases between them. CDR3 nucleotide sequence: TGCAGTGCTAGAGGAGACATTCTGCAGTACTTC. Its translation: CSARGDILQYF.

This clonotype was found a few times. The chain employs TRBV7-9 and TRBJ2-5; maybe TRBD1 (6 bases). The CDR3 extends over 14 amino acids. V was trimmed by 5 bases and J by 2 bases, leaving 12 bases between them. Germline assignment: CDR1 SEHNR and CDR2 FQNEAQ (reference sequence). CDR3 sequence (DNA): TGTGCCAGCAGCCTACGACAGGCACAAGAGACCCAGTACTTC. It translates to CASSLRQAQETQYF.

A few counts support this clonotype. The V call is TRBV3-1, the J call TRBJ2-7, with 7 bases fitting TRBD1. V lost 4 bases, J lost 3 bases, and 6 bases stayed unmatched. The CDR3 covers 14 residues. Per the germline V gene, CDR1 is LGHDT and CDR2 is YNNKEL (reference sequence). The CDR3: CASSPQQGNYEQYF. The CDR3 nucleotides are TGTGCCAGCAGCCCCCAACAGGGGAACTACGAGCAGTACTTC.

The chain carries TRBV29-1 and TRBJ2-5; 7 bases are a match to TRBD1. The germline V gene encodes CDR1 SQVTM and CDR2 ANQGSEA. The ends lost 4 bases at V and 3 bases at J; junction bases unmatched: 5. This CDR3 has 13 amino acids. This CDR3 reads CSVARGQKETQYF. The CDR3, as DNA: TGCAGCGTTGCCCGGGGACAGAAAGAGACCCAGTACTTC.

This clonotype was seen ten or more times. This rearrangement joins TRBV28 to TRBJ1-6; D remains unclear. The V gene's germline CDR1 is MDHEN and CDR2 SYDVKM. The CDR3 length is 17 residues. Trimming removed 5 bases at V and 0 bases at J, with 14 bases between. CDR3 bases: TGTGCCAGCAGTACCGGAGCCTACAGCTCCTATAATTCACCCCTCCACTTT. It is translated as CASSTGAYSSYNSPLHF. The whole variable domain, filled in from reference TRBV28 and TRBJ1-6, reads DVKVTQSSRYLVKRTGEKVFLECVQDMDHENMFWYRQDPGLGLRLIYFSYDVKMKEKGDIPEGYSVSREKKERFSLILESASTNQTSMYLCASSTGAYSSYNSPLHFGNGTRLTVT.

This clonotype came up many times. The chain couples TRBV7-3 to TRBJ2-3; a possible D gene is TRBD2 (5 bases). The germline gives CDR1 SGHTA, CDR2 FQGTGA. This CDR3 is 15 amino acids long. Trimming stripped 1 base from V and 6 bases from J, with 14 bases between. The CDR3: CASSLRYSDGDTQYF. DNA of the CDR3: TGTGCCAGCAGCTTAAGATATAGCGACGGTGATACGCAGTATTTT.

This clonotype was seen many times. V and J are TRBV29-1 and TRBJ2-3, with D possibly TRBD2 on 6 matching bases. The germline gives CDR1 SQVTM, CDR2 ANQGSEA. The CDR3 length is 13 residues. Trimming left V 6 bases short and J 7 bases short, with 17 bases between. CDR3 sequence (DNA): TGCAGCGTGACGAGCGGGCCCGGAAATACGCAGTATTTT. It translates to CSVTSGPGNTQYF.